Many counts were recorded for the clone carrying this T cell receptor (beta chain). The antigen is undetermined. These data originate in a study of early T cells in non-severe SARS-CoV-2 infection. Individual cDNA molecules received unique molecular identifiers during library preparation. One entry per CDR3 protein results from TCRdb running MiXCR on the 5' RACE reads. The sample yields tens of thousands of distinct CDR3 sequences, approximately 5.9% seen once. CDR1 MNHEY and CDR2 SVGAGI come from the germline V gene. CDR3 length: 11 residues. V was trimmed by 4 bases and J by 8 bases, leaving 8 bases between them. General study findings and limits: There was a bias toward anti-spike CD8 responses in VDJdb matching, which missed private and CD4 specificities.

This sequence was found in an adult who was a healthcare worker with PCR-confirmed SARS-CoV-2 infection or an uninfected control (not recorded which). Sequenced material: whole blood. J is TRBJ1-2 and V is TRBV6-5; D call uncertain. The CDR3 spells CASSSGWGYTF. CDR3 nucleotide sequence: TGTGCCAGCAGTTCGGGATGGGGCTACACCTTC.